The rows below give T cell receptor beta chains drawn from one sample of a study of T cell clones after liver transplantation. Profiled with immunoSEQ multiplex PCR; TCRdb holds only in-frame clones, not every one. This sample yields tens of thousands of clones, of which around four fifths are seen a single time; 2.8% belongs to the top ten. This specimen consisted of CD4+ T cells from blood, obtained at the 22-month timepoint. The receptors derive from a human patient who received a liver transplant. Part of the T cell pool may stem from the graft donor. Each CDR3 is given with its conserved first and last residue. Fields, in order: D gene, V gene, clone size, J gene, CDR3 DNA, CDR3 protein. The D gene is left open where the match is weak. Rows give clone size only sometimes, using once, few, many, or a class for an expanded clone.

D gene: -
V gene: TRBV15
clone size: -
J gene: TRBJ1-5
CDR3 DNA: TGTGCCACCAGCAGAGCGGGCCAGCCCCAGCATTTT
CDR3 protein: CATSRAGQPQHF

D gene: -
V gene: TRBV2
clone size: -
J gene: TRBJ2-2
CDR3 DNA: TGTGCCAGCAGTGTAAGAGATCGGTACACCGGGGAGCTGTTTTTT
CDR3 protein: CASSVRDRYTGELFF

D gene: -
V gene: TRBV6-5
clone size: -
J gene: TRBJ1-4
CDR3 DNA: TGTGCCAGCCAGTTCAAGGGGGGCACTGAAAAACTGTTTTTT
CDR3 protein: CASQFKGGTEKLFF

D gene: -
V gene: TRBV5-6
clone size: -
J gene: TRBJ1-5
CDR3 DNA: TGTGCCAGCAGCTTGGTCGGGGTCGTGGATCAGCCCCAGCATTTT
CDR3 protein: CASSLVGVVDQPQHF

D gene: -
V gene: TRBV5-6
clone size: -
J gene: TRBJ1-1
CDR3 DNA: TGTGCCAGCAGCCTCCCGGACCGTGAAGCTTTCTTT
CDR3 protein: CASSLPDREAFF

D gene: -
V gene: TRBV4-2
clone size: -
J gene: TRBJ1-4
CDR3 DNA: TGTGCCAGCAGCCAAGTGGGGGATCAGGGGAGGGAAAAACTGTTTTTT
CDR3 protein: CASSQVGDQGREKLFF

D gene: TRBD2
V gene: TRBV5-1
clone size: -
J gene: TRBJ2-5
CDR3 DNA: TGCGCCAGCAGCGCCGGAACCCTAGCGGGACAAGAGACCCAGTACTTC
CDR3 protein: CASSAGTLAGQETQYF

D gene: TRBD1
V gene: TRBV19
clone size: -
J gene: TRBJ2-5
CDR3 DNA: TGTGCCAGTAGTGGGGACAGGGGCGCGGGTGAGACCCAGTACTTC
CDR3 protein: CASSGDRGAGETQYF

D gene: TRBD1
V gene: TRBV30
clone size: -
J gene: TRBJ2-3
CDR3 DNA: TGTGCCTGGCGGAGACAGGGGTCAGATACGCAGTATTTT
CDR3 protein: CAWRRQGSDTQYF

D gene: -
V gene: TRBV20-1
clone size: -
J gene: TRBJ1-2
CDR3 DNA: TGCAGTGCCCCCAGGGGCTATGGCTACACCTTC
CDR3 protein: CSAPRGYGYTF

D gene: TRBD2
V gene: TRBV6-6
clone size: -
J gene: TRBJ2-2
CDR3 DNA: TGTGCCAGCAGTTCAACGGGGACTAGCGGGAAGGAGCTGTTTTTT
CDR3 protein: CASSSTGTSGKELFF

D gene: TRBD1
V gene: TRBV27
clone size: -
J gene: TRBJ1-1
CDR3 DNA: TGTGCCAGCACCCCAAACGGACAGGGGGGTCTTAGGTACTACACTGAAGCTTTCTTT
CDR3 protein: CASTPNGQGGLRYYTEAFF

D gene: TRBD2
V gene: TRBV7-3
clone size: -
J gene: TRBJ2-1
CDR3 DNA: TGTGCCAGCAGCTTAGCGCGGGGGGCCCACAATGAGCAGTTCTTC
CDR3 protein: CASSLARGAHNEQFF

D gene: TRBD1
V gene: TRBV7-8
clone size: once
J gene: TRBJ1-2
CDR3 DNA: TGTGCCAGCAGCCCAAGACAGGGGGTACAGTATGGCTACACCTTC
CDR3 protein: CASSPRQGVQYGYTF

D gene: -
V gene: TRBV11-3
clone size: -
J gene: TRBJ1-1
CDR3 DNA: TGTGCCAGCAGCTTAACCCCAGACACTGAAGCTTTCTTT
CDR3 protein: CASSLTPDTEAFF

D gene: -
V gene: TRBV19
clone size: few
J gene: TRBJ2-7
CDR3 DNA: TGTGCCAGTAGTATTGGCCAGACTACCTACGAGCAGTACTTC
CDR3 protein: CASSIGQTTYEQYF

D gene: TRBD1
V gene: TRBV19
clone size: -
J gene: TRBJ2-1
CDR3 DNA: TGTGCCAGTAGTCGCAGACAGGGGGCCTCTGACAATGAGCAGTTCTTC
CDR3 protein: CASSRRQGASDNEQFF

D gene: TRBD2
V gene: TRBV9
clone size: -
J gene: TRBJ2-5
CDR3 DNA: TGTGCCAGCAGCGTCGGACTAGCGGGAGAAGAGACCCAGTACTTC
CDR3 protein: CASSVGLAGEETQYF

D gene: TRBD1
V gene: TRBV10-2
clone size: -
J gene: TRBJ1-1
CDR3 DNA: TGCGCCAGCAGTGAGACCAGGGGGCAAGGGGCTTTCTTT
CDR3 protein: CASSETRGQGAFF

D gene: -
V gene: TRBV5-1
clone size: -
J gene: TRBJ2-1
CDR3 DNA: TGCGCCAGCAGCTCAGCCGCGGGCAGGGAGCAGTTCTTC
CDR3 protein: CASSSAAGREQFF

D gene: -
V gene: TRBV6-6
clone size: -
J gene: TRBJ2-7
CDR3 DNA: TGTGCCAGCAGTTACTCGAAGGACTCACCAACCTACGAGCAGTACTTC
CDR3 protein: CASSYSKDSPTYEQYF

D gene: -
V gene: TRBV4-3
clone size: -
J gene: TRBJ1-4
CDR3 DNA: TGCGCCAGCAGCCAAGACCCTGCCCTGGTACAAAAACTGTTTTTT
CDR3 protein: CASSQDPALVQKLFF

D gene: -
V gene: TRBV13
clone size: -
J gene: TRBJ2-7
CDR3 DNA: TGTGCCAGCAGCTTAGCATCGGCGGTTGGTACCTACGAGCAGTACTTC
CDR3 protein: CASSLASAVGTYEQYF

D gene: -
V gene: TRBV4-2
clone size: -
J gene: TRBJ2-5
CDR3 DNA: TGTGCCAGCAGCCAAGGAGGGGTGTCAGGAGAGACCCAGTACTTC
CDR3 protein: CASSQGGVSGETQYF

D gene: TRBD1
V gene: TRBV6-1
clone size: -
J gene: TRBJ1-6
CDR3 DNA: TGTGCCAGTCAGGGACAGGACATAGCCCTCCACTTT
CDR3 protein: CASQGQDIALHF

D gene: TRBD2
V gene: TRBV27
clone size: -
J gene: TRBJ2-7
CDR3 DNA: TGTGCCAGCAGTAGGCTAGCGGTCCCCTACGAGCAGTACTTC
CDR3 protein: CASSRLAVPYEQYF

D gene: -
V gene: TRBV4-3
clone size: -
J gene: TRBJ1-2
CDR3 DNA: TGCGCCAGCAGCCAAGTAGGGGCTGGGCGTTTTAGTGGCTACACCTTC
CDR3 protein: CASSQVGAGRFSGYTF

D gene: TRBD1
V gene: TRBV23-1
clone size: few
J gene: TRBJ2-7
CDR3 DNA: TGCGCCAGCAGTCAAGACAGGGCCAACGAGCAGTACTTC
CDR3 protein: CASSQDRANEQYF

D gene: TRBD1
V gene: TRBV10-3
clone size: -
J gene: TRBJ2-1
CDR3 DNA: TGTGCCATCAGTGAGGGACAGGGAATGGTCTTC
CDR3 protein: CAISEGQGMVF

D gene: -
V gene: TRBV10-3
clone size: -
J gene: TRBJ2-7
CDR3 DNA: TGTGCCATCAGTGAGTATGAGGGGGTCGAGCAGTACTTC
CDR3 protein: CAISEYEGVEQYF

D gene: -
V gene: TRBV18
clone size: -
J gene: TRBJ2-5
CDR3 DNA: TGTGCCAGCTCACTGAGCCCAGGGGCTGAGGAGACCCAGTACTTC
CDR3 protein: CASSLSPGAEETQYF

D gene: -
V gene: TRBV11-3
clone size: -
J gene: TRBJ2-5
CDR3 DNA: TGTGCCAGCAGCTTAGTCTGGCAAGAGACCCAGTACTTC
CDR3 protein: CASSLVWQETQYF

D gene: TRBD2
V gene: TRBV5-1
clone size: -
J gene: TRBJ2-1
CDR3 DNA: TGCGCCAGCAGCTGGACTAGCGGTTACAATGAGCAGTTCTTC
CDR3 protein: CASSWTSGYNEQFF

D gene: -
V gene: TRBV6-1
clone size: medium-sized
J gene: TRBJ2-7
CDR3 DNA: TGTGCCAGCAGGTCAGAGTCCTACGAGCAGTACTTC
CDR3 protein: CASRSESYEQYF

D gene: -
V gene: TRBV7-9
clone size: -
J gene: TRBJ2-2
CDR3 DNA: TGTGCCAGCAGCTTAGATGTTGACACCGGGGAGCTGTTTTTT
CDR3 protein: CASSLDVDTGELFF

D gene: TRBD2
V gene: TRBV9
clone size: once
J gene: TRBJ2-5
CDR3 DNA: TGTGCCAACCTTTACGGGACTAGCGGGGTAGGGGAGACCCAGTACTTC
CDR3 protein: CANLYGTSGVGETQYF

D gene: -
V gene: TRBV12-5
clone size: -
J gene: TRBJ2-7
CDR3 DNA: TGTGCTAGTGCCCAGGATGTTGCTTACGAGCAGTACTTC
CDR3 protein: CASAQDVAYEQYF

D gene: TRBD2
V gene: TRBV5-4
clone size: -
J gene: TRBJ2-3
CDR3 DNA: TGTGCCAGCAGCCCCAGCGGGGGGATGGGAACAGATACGCAGTATTTT
CDR3 protein: CASSPSGGMGTDTQYF

D gene: TRBD1
V gene: TRBV6-5
clone size: -
J gene: TRBJ1-1
CDR3 DNA: TGTGCCAGCAGTTCCATCGGGACAGAGCACACTGAAGCTTTCTTT
CDR3 protein: CASSSIGTEHTEAFF